This T cell receptor (beta chain) was identified in a study of T cell repertoires in cytomegalovirus infection. Study-level background: Both a matching HLA type and CMV infection were indicated by public TCR beta signatures.

Comments on this clonotype: Its antigen is not identified.

The CDR3 has 14 amino acids. Trimming removed 5 bases from V and 8 bases from J, with 18 bases in between. MiXCR was run by TCRdb on the reads, yielding one entry per CDR3 protein. The sample has just over 450,000 distinct CDR3 sequences, about 44% seen once. This clonotype was sampled from a human donor in good health (CMV status not recorded). Some clones in this sample may be carry-over from other donors' samples. The rearrangement joins TRBV12-3 or TRBV12-4 to TRBJ1-2; D might be TRBD1 (5 bases). The specimen was cultured PBMCs, collected from culture after CMV antigen stimulation. CDR3 region: CASSTTGTRSGYTF. CDR3 nucleotide sequence: TGTGCCAGCAGTACAACCGGGACCCGGAGCGGCTACACCTTC.